A single sample gave rise to the 24 T cell receptor beta chains below, sequenced in a study of T cell repertoires in cytomegalovirus infection. MiXCR was run by TCRdb on the reads, yielding one entry per CDR3 protein. The sample contains fewer than 300,000 distinct CDR3 sequences, under 30% of which appear only once. Sample: PBMCs. All receptors derive from a human donor in good health (CMV status not recorded). Some clones in this sample may be carry-over from other donors' samples.

V gene TRBV7-2 combines with J gene TRBJ1-2; D is perhaps TRBD1 (5 bases). CDR1 and CDR2 from the germline V gene are SGHTA and FQGNSA. Trimming stripped 1 base from V and 8 bases from J, with 17 bases between. The CDR3 length is 15 residues. The CDR3 sequence: CASSLVGPTPGGYTF. The DNA of the CDR3 is TGTGCCAGCAGCTTAGTGGGACCCACTCCAGGAGGCTACACCTTC. The full variable domain, its missing parts supplied by reference TRBV7-2 and TRBJ1-2, is GAGVSQSPSNKVTEKGKDVELRCDPISGHTALYWYRQSLGQGLEFLIYFQGNSAPDKSGLPSDRFSAERTGGSVSTLTIQRTQQEDSAVYLCASSLVGPTPGGYTFGSGTRLTVV.

V usage is TRBV7-2 and J usage is TRBJ1-2; 7 nucleotides line up with TRBD1. The CDR3 runs 16 residues. Germline V gene lookup returns CDR1 SGHTA and CDR2 FQGNSA. V lost 5 bases to trimming and J lost 8 bases; unmatched junction nucleotides: 17. In nucleotides, the CDR3 is TGTGCCAGCAGCCCCCGATCCGGGTACAGGGGCGGAGGCTACACCTTC. Translating it yields CASSPRSGYRGGGYTF. Complete variable domain (other parts from reference TRBV7-2 and TRBJ1-2): GAGVSQSPSNKVTEKGKDVELRCDPISGHTALYWYRQSLGQGLEFLIYFQGNSAPDKSGLPSDRFSAERTGGSVSTLTIQRTQQEDSAVYLCASSPRSGYRGGGYTFGSGTRLTVV.

This chain uses TRBV2 with TRBJ2-1; D not resolved. The CDR3 covers 11 residues. Per germline, CDR1 SNHLY and CDR2 FYNNEI. Trimming took off 8 bases at V and 4 bases at J, with 6 bases between the two ends. CDR3 nucleotide sequence: TGTGCCAGCGGAGTTTACAATGAGCAGTTCTTC. Amino acid sequence: CASGVYNEQFF. Looking up the rest from reference TRBV2 and TRBJ2-1 gives the full variable domain: EPEVTQTPSHQVTQMGQEVILRCVPISNHLYFYWYRQILGQKVEFLVSFYNNEISEKSEIFDDQFSVERPDGSNFTLKIRSTKLEDSAMYFCASGVYNEQFFGPGTRLTVL.

This chain uses TRBV20-1 with TRBJ2-1, with 10 positions matching TRBD2. Germline lookup yields CDR1 DFQATT and CDR2 SNEGSKA (reference sequence). The CDR3 sequence is 15 residues long. Trimming at V came to 4 bases and at J to 1 base, leaving 4 bases not matched to a gene. In nucleotides, the CDR3 is TGCAGTGCTACAATAGCGGGAGGTTCCTACAATGAGCAGTTCTTC. As protein: CSATIAGGSYNEQFF.

This clonotype has more than one count but fewer than ten. The rearrangement joins TRBV7-6 to TRBJ2-3; D perhaps matches TRBD2 (7 bases). Germline loops: CDR1 SGHVS, CDR2 FNYEAQ. There are 16 residues in the CDR3. Trimming removed 3 bases from V and 2 bases from J, with 15 bases in between. The chain's CDR3 is CASSFLRGGATDTQYF. The CDR3 coding sequence is TGTGCCAGCAGCTTTCTTAGGGGGGGCGCCACAGATACGCAGTATTTT.

J is TRBJ1-1 and V is TRBV20-1, with TRBD1 identical over 11 bases. The CDR3 extends over 15 amino acids. J gave up 3 bases and V 0 bases, and 3 bases lay outside the gene matches. Germline values: CDR1 DFQATT, CDR2 SNEGSKA (reference sequence). This chain's CDR3 is CSARDEGQGDTEAFF. The CDR3 DNA reads TGCAGTGCTAGAGATGAGGGACAGGGGGACACTGAAGCTTTCTTT.

The table lists this clonotype with many counts. The V call is TRBV7-8, the J call TRBJ2-1; possibly TRBD2 for D (5 bases). Trimming cost V 3 bases and J 8 bases, with 8 bases left between them. CDR3 length: 12 amino acids. Germline V gene data show CDR1 as SGHVS and CDR2 as FQNEAQ. The CDR3 sequence: CASSLDSHEQFF. CDR3 in DNA: TGTGCCAGCAGCTTGGACTCCCATGAGCAGTTCTTC.

The chain recombines TRBV14 with TRBJ1-2, with unresolved D. Trimming stripped 4 bases from V and 3 bases from J, with 18 bases between. The CDR3 consists of 16 residues. Looked up from germline, CDR1 is SGHDN and CDR2 is FVKESK. CDR3 DNA sequence: TGTGCCAGCAGCCCCGGACCGAAACCCTGGTACTATGGCTACACCTTC. This sequence encodes CASSPGPKPWYYGYTF. The variable domain in full, completed from reference TRBV14 and TRBJ1-2, reads EAGVTQFPSHSVIEKGQTVTLRCDPISGHDNLYWYRRVMGKEIKFLLHFVKESKQDESGMPNNRFLAERTGGTYSTLKVQPAELEDSGVYFCASSPGPKPWYYGYTFGSGTRLTVV.

This clonotype was seen more than once but under ten times. V gene TRBV11-3 combines with J gene TRBJ2-3; TRBD2 aligns across 10 bases. Germline V gene data show CDR1 as SGHNT and CDR2 as YENEEA. The V gene end was trimmed by 8 bases and the J gene end by 3 bases; junction bases not matched to a gene: 5. The length of the CDR3 is 14 residues. The DNA of the CDR3 is TGTGCCAGCGGAAGCGGGAGGGTTACAGATACGCAGTATTTT. Protein product: CASGSGRVTDTQYF.

In its sample, this clonotype was seen many times. Germline is not matched at one junction end, which may reflect a read error. V is TRBV7-7 and J is TRBJ2-1, with 8 positions matching TRBD1. Germline V lookup: CDR1 SSHAT, CDR2 FNYEAQ (reference sequence). This CDR3 contains 14 residues. CDR3 in amino acids: CASSLRTGFHEQFF. CDR3 nucleotides: TGTGCTAGCAGCTTACGGACAGGGTTTCATGAGCAGTTCTTC.

In its sample, this clonotype was seen many times. The chain links TRBV28 to TRBJ1-3, with D hard to call. The CDR3 length is 14 residues. Germline CDR1 reads MDHEN; CDR2 reads SYDVKM. V dropped 6 bases and J dropped 0 bases, with 9 bases sitting between them. CDR3 nucleotides: TGTGCCAGCAGCTCCCCAGGCTCTGGAAACACCATATATTTT. This sequence encodes CASSSPGSGNTIYF.

Only a few counts were recorded for this clonotype. J is TRBJ1-1 and V is TRBV7-9; D gene unclear. CDR1 and CDR2 from the germline V gene are SEHNR and FQNEAQ (reference sequence). This CDR3 has 14 amino acids. The ends were cut back, 0 bases at V and 0 bases at J, with 5 bases in the middle. CDR3 sequence (DNA): TGTGCCAGCAGCTTAGCGCTGGTGAACACTGAAGCTTTCTTT. Its translation is CASSLALVNTEAFF.

This clonotype was recorded at least ten times. The V gene is TRBV11-2, the J gene TRBJ2-7; TRBD1 might be the D (6 bases). Looked up from germline, CDR1 is SGHAT and CDR2 is FQNNGV. The CDR3 consists of 14 residues. The germline V and J ends were trimmed by 1 base and 4 bases, with 11 bases remaining between them. CDR3 protein: CASSLGQVTYEQYF. DNA for the CDR3: TGTGCCAGCAGCTTAGGACAGGTAACATACGAGCAGTACTTC.

This clonotype was seen a handful of times. The chain is built from TRBV28 and TRBJ2-7; D is perhaps TRBD2 (6 bases). The V and J ends lost 5 bases and 0 bases respectively, with 11 bases between them. This CDR3 contains 14 residues. Germline assignment: CDR1 MDHEN and CDR2 SYDVKM. CDR3 coding DNA: TGTGCCAGCAGTCCCGTAGCGGCCTCCTACGAGCAGTACTTC. This translates into CASSPVAASYEQYF.

This clonotype appeared a few times. The chain employs TRBV5-4 and TRBJ2-6; D is undetermined. The V and J ends lost 2 bases and 2 bases respectively, with 5 bases between them. From germline, CDR1 is SGHNT and CDR2 YYREEE (reference sequence). The CDR3 is made up of 14 amino acids. The DNA of the CDR3 is TGTGCCAGCAGCTTCCGTACTGGGGCCAACGTCCTGACTTTC. Translation: CASSFRTGANVLTF.

The chain is built from TRBV20-1 and TRBJ1-5, with 9 bases identical to TRBD1. The CDR3 totals 16 residues. Germline V CDR1 and CDR2: DFQATT, SNEGSKA (reference sequence). Germline trimming cut 2 bases from V and 6 bases from J; bases unmatched to any gene: 11. CDR3 coding DNA: TGCAGTGCTAGAAAAACAGGGGGCGTTGGGGGTCAGCCCCAGCATTTT. This encodes CSARKTGGVGGQPQHF.

The chain couples TRBV28 to TRBJ2-1; 12 nucleotides line up with TRBD2. The CDR3 length is 19 residues. Unmatched junction bases numbered 10, after V lost 4 bases and J lost 0 bases. Germline CDR1 MDHEN, CDR2 SYDVKM. In DNA, the CDR3 is TGTGCCAGCAGTTCTTTCGCTAGCGGGAGGGGGAGCTCCTACAATGAGCAGTTCTTC. This translates into CASSSFASGRGSSYNEQFF.

CDR3 DNA sequence: TGTGCCAGCAGCCCGCCGACTAGCAGCACAGATACGCAGTATTTT. Translating it yields CASSPPTSSTDTQYF. The chain has TRBV5-6 and TRBJ2-3, with 7 bases that match TRBD2. Germline V gene lookup returns CDR1 SGHDT and CDR2 YYEEEE. The CDR3 consists of 15 residues. The V gene end was trimmed by 4 bases and the J gene end by 0 bases; junction bases not matched to a gene: 5.

The chain joins TRBV5-1 to TRBJ2-7; 7 nucleotides match TRBD1. The CDR3 length is 16 residues. J was trimmed by 2 bases and V by 4 bases; bases with no gene match: 12. Per the germline V gene, CDR1 is SGHRS and CDR2 is YFSETQ. As DNA, the CDR3 is TGCGCCAGCAGCGGGGTACTCGGACAGGAGGCCTACGAGCAGTACTTC. Translating gives CASSGVLGQEAYEQYF.

This clonotype was counted ten times or more. The chain has TRBV7-8 and TRBJ2-1; no firm D call. Trimming pared 1 base from V and 0 bases from J, leaving 13 bases between. Germline CDR1 and CDR2: SGHVS and FQNEAQ. This CDR3 spans 17 amino acids. The CDR3 DNA follows: TGTGCCAGCAGCTTAGGGGGTAGACTGGGCTCCTACAATGAGCAGTTCTTC. It codes for CASSLGGRLGSYNEQFF.

This clonotype was counted between two and nine times. The chain employs TRBV20-1 and TRBJ2-1; 8 positions agree with TRBD2. Trimming removed 6 bases from V and 8 bases from J; junction bases left unmatched: 15. The length of the CDR3 is 15 residues. Germline loops: CDR1 DFQATT, CDR2 SNEGSKA (reference sequence). The CDR3: CSARAVASGLYEQFF. The CDR3 bases are TGCAGTGCGAGGGCGGTGGCTAGCGGGTTGTATGAGCAGTTCTTC.

This clonotype was detected many times. The chain recombines TRBV7-6 with TRBJ2-1; no clear D. This CDR3 is built from 15 residues. Trimming cost V 7 bases and J 5 bases, with 18 bases left between them. From germline, CDR1 is SGHVS and CDR2 FNYEAQ. CDR3 sequence reads: CASKIAPTLHNEQFF. As DNA, the CDR3 is TGTGCCAGCAAAATCGCCCCAACCCTCCACAATGAGCAGTTCTTC.

This clonotype was seen once. The CDR3 bases are TGTGCCAGCAGCTTAGCCCAGGGTCGGACTAGCGGGGGGGCCTACGAGCAGTACTTC. Its translation is CASSLAQGRTSGGAYEQYF. The V call is TRBV7-9, the J call TRBJ2-7; 15 positions agree with TRBD2. Germline-derived CDR1 and CDR2 are SEHNR and FQNEAQ (reference sequence). This CDR3 has 19 residues. V gave up 0 bases and J gave up 2 bases; unmatched junction bases: 8.

The count of this clonotype is one. The chain uses TRBV15 and TRBJ1-1; TRBD1 might be the D (5 bases). V gave up 1 base and J gave up 10 bases, with 10 bases separating them. This CDR3 region has 12 residues. CDR1 is LNHNV and CDR2 is YYDKDF in the germline V gene (reference sequence). The CDR3 sequence is CATSRVPGGAFF. Written as DNA, the CDR3 is TGTGCCACCAGCAGAGTTCCGGGGGGAGCTTTCTTT.